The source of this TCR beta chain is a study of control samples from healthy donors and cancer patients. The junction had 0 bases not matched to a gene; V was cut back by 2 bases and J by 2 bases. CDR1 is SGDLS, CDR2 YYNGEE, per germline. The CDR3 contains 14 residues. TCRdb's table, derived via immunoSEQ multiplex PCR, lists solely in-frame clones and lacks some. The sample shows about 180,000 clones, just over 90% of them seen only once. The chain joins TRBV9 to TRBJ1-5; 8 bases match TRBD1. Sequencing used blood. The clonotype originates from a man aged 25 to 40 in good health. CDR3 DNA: TGTGCCAGCAGCGTGGGACAGGGCAATCAGCCCCAGCATTTT. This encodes CASSVGQGNQPQHF.